This T cell receptor (beta chain) was captured by sequencing in a study of T-cell memory formation after mild COVID-19. Study in general: Largely, TCR clusters stayed within a single donor. Notes on the study in general: Clones that contracted clustered mainly in CM and EM if CD4+ and in EMRA if CD8+. Clones contracting day 15 to 85 were balanced CD4/CD8; later expanders leaned CD4+.

From germline, CDR1 is DFQATT and CDR2 SNEGSKA (reference sequence). The V end lost 4 bases, the J end lost 4 bases, and 11 bases lay between the germline ends. The CDR3 length is 13 residues. TCRdb itself ran the 5' RACE reads through MiXCR, one entry per CDR3 protein. This sample has about 62,000 distinct CDR3 sequences, with 9.3% found just once. This clonotype was observed a handful of times. Its antigen is undetermined. The sequenced material came from PBMCs or a T cell subset sorted from them (not recorded which). The clonotype was recovered from a man aged 18 to 35 who had mild COVID-19 (a few samples of this study predate the infection). Cell type and time point are not known. The V gene is TRBV20-1, the J gene TRBJ1-5, with TRBD1 as a possible D gene (6 bases). CDR3 bases: TGCAGTGCTATTCGACAGGTTAATCAGCCCCAGCATTTT. Its protein product is CSAIRQVNQPQHF.